The 7 T cell receptor beta chains in this list originate from one sample, sequenced in a study of T cells after yellow fever vaccination. MiXCR was run by TCRdb on the 5' RACE reads, yielding one entry per CDR3 protein. The sample holds about 30,000 distinct CDR3 sequences, 6.3% seen once. Sequenced material: PBMCs, either bulk or a sorted T-cell subset (CD4+, CD8+, memory, or dextramer-sorted; not recorded which), taken on the day of the yellow fever booster vaccination. These receptors all stem from a man between 25 and 39 years old who received the YFV17D yellow fever vaccine.

The genes are TRBV6-2 or TRBV6-3 and TRBJ2-1; TRBD2 matches 13 bases. The CDR3 loop spans 15 amino acids. With V trimmed by 6 bases and J by 4 bases, 3 bases remained unmatched. Germline V gene lookup returns CDR1 MNHEY and CDR2 SVGEGT. CDR3 DNA: TGTGCCAGCAGGATACTAGCGGGAGGGTACAATGAGCAGTTCTTC. Amino acids: CASRILAGGYNEQFF.

The table lists this clonotype with many counts. This sequence joins TRBV10-3 and TRBJ2-6; D remains unclear. Germline values: CDR1 ENHRY, CDR2 SYGVKD. CDR3 length: 17 residues. V was cut by 0 bases and J by 1 base, with 10 bases left in between. Here the CDR3 DNA reads TGTGCCATCAGTGAGTCGGACGGATATTCTGGGGCCAACGTCCTGACTTTC. Its protein is CAISESDGYSGANVLTF.

This clonotype was recorded at least ten times. This chain uses TRBV6-1 with TRBJ1-5; D is ambiguous. This CDR3 has 14 amino acids. V was trimmed by 5 bases and J by 0 bases, leaving 8 bases between them. Per germline, CDR1 MNHNS and CDR2 SASEGT. DNA for the CDR3: TGTGCCAGCAGTCAGACGGATAGCAATCAGCCCCAGCATTTT. Amino acids: CASSQTDSNQPQHF.

This clonotype was seen many times. The chain is built from TRBV7-2 and TRBJ2-1; 7 positions agree with TRBD2. The CDR3 has 14 residues. Looked up from germline, CDR1 is SGHTA and CDR2 is FQGNSA. V dropped 10 bases and J dropped 3; count of bases not matched to a gene: 9. DNA for the CDR3: TGTGCCATATTCTCGGGGAGGGACTACAATGAGCAGTTCTTC. Translated: CAIFSGRDYNEQFF.

This clonotype came up a few times. The V and J genes are TRBV4-2 and TRBJ1-5, with 9 bases fitting TRBD1. From germline, CDR1 is LGHNA and CDR2 YNFKEQ. This CDR3 is 15 amino acids long. V shed 2 bases and J 7 bases; nucleotides not matched to a gene: 6. The chain's CDR3 is CASSQTQDRGQPQHF. CDR3 in DNA: TGTGCCAGCAGCCAAACCCAGGACAGGGGCCAGCCCCAGCATTTT.

This clonotype was seen many times. The J gene is TRBJ2-1, the V gene TRBV20-1, with 14 positions matching TRBD2. CDR3 length: 17 residues. Germline V gene lookup returns CDR1 DFQATT and CDR2 SNEGSKA (reference sequence). Trimming cost V 4 bases and J 0 bases; bases outside gene matches: 5. CDR3 bases: TGCAGTGCTACTGGGACTAGCGGGAGTAACTCCTACAATGAGCAGTTCTTC. Protein: CSATGTSGSNSYNEQFF.

In regard to this clonotype: This clone may be a read error of a much larger clone one base away. The chain has TRBV7-2 and TRBJ2-3; 7 positions agree with TRBD1. V lost 3 bases, J lost 4 bases, and 1 base stayed unmatched. The V gene's germline CDR1 is SGHTA and CDR2 FQGNSA. The CDR3 runs to 13 residues. CDR3: CASSFQGADTQYF. The CDR3 region has the DNA TGTGCCAGCAGCTTTCAGGGGGCAGATACGCAGTATTTT.